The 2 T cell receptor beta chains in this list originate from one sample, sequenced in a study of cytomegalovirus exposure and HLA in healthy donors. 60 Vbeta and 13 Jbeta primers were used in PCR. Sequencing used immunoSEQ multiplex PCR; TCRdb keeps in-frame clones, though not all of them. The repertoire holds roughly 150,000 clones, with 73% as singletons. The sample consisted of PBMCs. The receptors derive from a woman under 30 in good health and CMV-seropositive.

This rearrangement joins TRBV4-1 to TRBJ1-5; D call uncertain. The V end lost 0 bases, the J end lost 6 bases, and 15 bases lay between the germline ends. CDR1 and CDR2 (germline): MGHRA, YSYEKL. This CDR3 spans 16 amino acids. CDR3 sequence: CASSQDQAFLGQPQHF. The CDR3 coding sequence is TGCGCCAGCAGCCAAGACCAGGCCTTTTTAGGTCAGCCCCAGCATTTT.

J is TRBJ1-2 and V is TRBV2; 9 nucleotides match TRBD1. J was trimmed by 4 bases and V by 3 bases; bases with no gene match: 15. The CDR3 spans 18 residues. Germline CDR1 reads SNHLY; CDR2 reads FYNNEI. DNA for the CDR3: TGTGCCAGCAGTGAGAGCCTCGGGACAGGGAGATCCACCTATGGCTACACCTTC. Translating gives CASSESLGTGRSTYGYTF.